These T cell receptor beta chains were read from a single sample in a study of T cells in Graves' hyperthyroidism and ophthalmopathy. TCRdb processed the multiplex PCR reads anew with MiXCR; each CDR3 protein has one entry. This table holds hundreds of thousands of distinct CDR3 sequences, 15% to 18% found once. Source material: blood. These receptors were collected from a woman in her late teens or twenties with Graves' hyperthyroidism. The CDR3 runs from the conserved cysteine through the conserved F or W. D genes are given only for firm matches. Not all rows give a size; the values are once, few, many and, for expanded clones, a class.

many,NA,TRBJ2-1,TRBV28,TGTGCCAGCAGTTCTCGGCTAGTGGGGCAGTTCTTC,CASSSRLVGQFF
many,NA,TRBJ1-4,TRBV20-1,TGCAGTGCTAGAACTTCCCTGGGAGAAAAACTGTTTTTT,CSARTSLGEKLFF
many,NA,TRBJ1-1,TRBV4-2,TGTGCCAGCAGCCAGGAACAGGGTCGGGGGTGGACTGAAGCTTTCTTT,CASSQEQGRGWTEAFF
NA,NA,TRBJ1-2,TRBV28,TGTGCCAGCAGCCTGAGGATTTCTTATGGCTACACCTTC,CASSLRISYGYTF
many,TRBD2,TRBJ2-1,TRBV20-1,TGCAGTGCTATCCGCGGGAGCTCCTACAATGAGCAGTTCTTC,CSAIRGSSYNEQFF
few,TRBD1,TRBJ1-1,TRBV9,TGTGCCAGCAGCCCAGGGGGCTCTGGGCTAAACACTGAAGCTTTCTTT,CASSPGGSGLNTEAFF
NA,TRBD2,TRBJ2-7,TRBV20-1,TGCAGTGCTAGCTTCGGACTAGCGGCTTTGGAGCAGTACTTC,CSASFGLAALEQYF
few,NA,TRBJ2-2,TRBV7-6,TGTGCCAGCAGTCTTTTTGTGGGGGGGCCCCCCGGGGAGCTGTTTTTT,CASSLFVGGPPGELFF
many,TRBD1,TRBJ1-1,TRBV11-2,TGTGCCAGCAGCATCCCACAGGGGGGGGACACTGAAGCTTTCTTT,CASSIPQGGDTEAFF
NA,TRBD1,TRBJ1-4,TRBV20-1,TGCAGTGCTAGACTTACCGGGACAGGGGCCTCGAGGGGTGGTGAAAAACTGTTTTTT,CSARLTGTGASRGGEKLFF
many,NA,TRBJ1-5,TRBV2,TGTGCCAGCAGTGAAAACCCGAGTCAGCCCCAGCATTTT,CASSENPSQPQHF
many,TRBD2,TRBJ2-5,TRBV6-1,TGTGCCAGCAGGGGGCTAGCGGGCGGACAAGAGACCCAGTACTTC,CASRGLAGGQETQYF
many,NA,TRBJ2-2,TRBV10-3,TGTGCCATCAGTGAAGGGAACACCGGGGAGCTGTTTTTT,CAISEGNTGELFF
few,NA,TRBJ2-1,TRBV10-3,TGTGCCATCAGTGAGCGGTCACTAGCCAATGAGCAGTTCTTC,CAISERSLANEQFF
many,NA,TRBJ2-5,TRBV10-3,TGTGCCATCAGTCCGGGGGGAAGAGGGACAGGCCGCAGGGAGACCCAGTACTTC,CAISPGGRGTGRRETQYF